Reported below is one TCR beta chain. Its antigen is not known. Produced via immunoSEQ multiplex PCR; TCRdb's table is partial and in-frame only. The repertoire holds more than 85,000 clones, with roughly 80% as singletons. This sample is part of a study of OX40 agonist ivuxolimab in advanced cancers. Study in general: Clinicians treated patients with ivuxolimab, an agonistic anti-OX40 (CD134) antibody.

Regarding the study as a whole: Partial responders at 0.1-3.0 mg/kg showed near-lowest clonal expansion. At doses 0.1 to 3.0 mg/kg, CD4+ and CD8+ clones expanded.

After removal of 0 bases from V and 5 bases from J, the junction contained 5 bases not matched to a gene. The CDR3 sequence is 16 residues long. CDR1 and CDR2 from the germline V gene are SGDLS and YYNGEE. Sample: CD4+ or CD8+ T cells sorted from blood, taken in a trial of the OX40 agonist ivuxolimab. The origin of this receptor is an adult with an advanced solid tumor such as melanoma, head and neck, liver or kidney cancer. The chain carries TRBV9 and TRBJ2-2, with 9 bases matching TRBD2. The CDR3 region has the DNA TGTGCCAGCAGCGTAGCGGCGGGGGGGCCTACCGGGGAGCTGTTTTTT. Its translation: CASSVAAGGPTGELFF.